This is a list of T cell receptor beta chains from one sample in a study of control samples from healthy donors and cancer patients. Using immunoSEQ multiplex PCR, the repertoire was profiled, and TCRdb retains in-frame clones only, with some absent. The profile shows some 170,000 clones, just over 95% of them singletons. The specimen sequenced was blood. The receptor set was obtained from a woman aged 30 to 39 in good health. Each CDR3 is given with its conserved first and last residue. D genes are given only for firm matches. Size tells how often a clone was seen (once, few, many) or the class of an expanded clone, and some rows leave it out.

TRBJ1-1,TRBV6-5,NA,NA,CASTLRGGSTEAFF,TGTGCCAGCACCCTCCGGGGTGGTAGCACTGAAGCTTTCTTT
TRBJ1-5,TRBV19,NA,TRBD1,CASSTIRTGASNQPQHF,TGTGCCAGTAGTACCATTCGGACAGGGGCCAGCAATCAGCCCCAGCATTTT
TRBJ2-3,TRBV5-6,NA,TRBD2,CASSSSGEVAGATDTQYF,TGTGCCAGCAGTTCTAGTGGCGAGGTAGCGGGAGCCACAGATACGCAGTATTTT
TRBJ2-6,TRBV30,NA,NA,CAWSVGLSGANVLTF,TGTGCCTGGAGTGTAGGGCTTAGTGGGGCCAACGTCCTGACTTTC
TRBJ2-1,TRBV5-4,NA,NA,CASSPGRTAWGSYNEQFF,TGTGCCAGCAGCCCGGGACGGACAGCGTGGGGGTCCTACAATGAGCAGTTCTTC
TRBJ1-4,TRBV7-9,few,NA,CASSSNRDAEKLFF,TGTGCCAGCAGCTCCAACCGGGACGCTGAAAAACTGTTTTTT
TRBJ2-5,TRBV14,NA,NA,CASSQAQKTQYF,TGTGCCAGCAGCCAAGCCCAAAAGACCCAGTACTTC
TRBJ2-3,TRBV5-8,NA,NA,CASTWGSSTDTQYF,TGTGCCAGCACTTGGGGGTCTAGCACAGATACGCAGTATTTT
TRBJ1-5,TRBV19,NA,NA,CASSILGGSNQPQHF,TGTGCCAGTAGTATACTCGGGGGGAGCAATCAGCCCCAGCATTTT
TRBJ1-6,TRBV11-2,NA,NA,CASSLLGWSPLHF,TGTGCCAGCAGCTTATTGGGCTGGTCACCCCTCCACTTT
TRBJ2-7,TRBV5-1,NA,NA,CASAFTALSYEQYF,TGCGCCTCCGCTTTCACCGCCCTATCCTACGAGCAGTACTTC
TRBJ2-7,TRBV5-1,NA,NA,CASSRGTSYEQYF,TGCGCCAGCAGCCGGGGGACGTCATACGAGCAGTACTTC
TRBJ1-2,TRBV24-1,NA,TRBD1,CATSEPGTGVGYTF,TGTGCCACCAGTGAGCCAGGGACAGGGGTTGGCTACACCTTC
TRBJ2-1,TRBV19,NA,NA,CASSMDVSSYNEQFF,TGTGCCAGTAGTATGGACGTAAGCTCCTACAATGAGCAGTTCTTC
TRBJ1-5,TRBV19,NA,NA,CASGWSGGNQPQHF,TGTGCCAGCGGCTGGAGCGGCGGCAATCAGCCCCAGCATTTT
TRBJ2-5,TRBV6-5,NA,NA,CASRSGIQETQYF,TGTGCCAGCAGATCAGGGATCCAAGAGACCCAGTACTTC
TRBJ2-3,TRBV6-5,NA,TRBD2,CASGLASTDTQYF,TGTGCCAGTGGACTAGCGAGCACAGATACGCAGTATTTT
TRBJ2-1,TRBV4-1,NA,NA,CASSQVTDYNEQFF,TGCGCCAGCAGCCAAGTTACCGATTACAATGAGCAGTTCTTC